These 27 T cell receptor beta chains were sequenced from one sample in a study of PD-1 blockade in classical Hodgkin lymphoma. Every patient had relapsed following autologous stem cell transplantation, and cohorts differed in brentuximab vedotin exposure. Out of thawed PBMCs, magnetic negative selection purified CD4+ T cells. Repertoires were generated with immunoSEQ multiplex PCR, while TCRdb's copy carries only in-frame clones and drops some. The sample has about 27,000 clones, about three quarters seen once. Sequenced material: CD4+ T cells from blood, taken at baseline. These receptors came from a human donor with classical Hodgkin lymphoma.

This clone was observed a handful of times. The rearrangement links TRBV19 to TRBJ1-2; D is ambiguous. V lost 4 bases, J lost 3 bases, and 15 bases lay in between. Germline V gene lookup returns CDR1 LNHDA and CDR2 SQIVND (reference sequence). This CDR3 has 15 residues. The CDR3 nucleotides are TGTGCCAGTAGTACTCCCCAGGACCGGTACTATGGCTACACCTTC. Amino acid sequence: CASSTPQDRYYGYTF.

The chain uses TRBV6-5 and TRBJ2-5; D possibly corresponds to TRBD2 (7 bases). There are 14 residues in the CDR3. Germline V lookup: CDR1 MNHEY, CDR2 SVGAGI. The V gene lost 8 bases and the J gene lost 3 bases, with 16 bases spanning the gap. DNA of the CDR3: TGTGCCAGCGGACCGCGGGGGCGGGAAGAGACCCAGTACTTC. Encoded protein: CASGPRGREETQYF.

This clone was seen once. The rearrangement joins TRBV9 to TRBJ1-3; D is uncertain. The V end was cut by 0 bases, the J end by 1 base, with 8 bases between. The CDR3 is made up of 15 amino acids. Germline assignment: CDR1 SGDLS and CDR2 YYNGEE. The DNA of the CDR3 is TGTGCCAGCAGCGTAGGTCCGGAGTCTGGAAACACCATATATTTT. Amino acids: CASSVGPESGNTIYF.

The chain is built from TRBV27 and TRBJ1-2; TRBD1 might be the D (5 bases). Looked up from germline, CDR1 is MNHEY and CDR2 is SMNVEV (reference sequence). V lost 3 bases to trimming and J lost 2 bases, with 7 bases between them. The CDR3 is made up of 13 amino acids. The CDR3 DNA follows: TGTGCCAGCAGTTTCCGGACAAACTATGGCTACACCTTC. Encoded protein: CASSFRTNYGYTF.

This chain joins TRBV5-4 and TRBJ1-1; 8 bases fit TRBD1. After removal of 4 bases from V and 9 bases from J, the junction contained 5 bases not matched to a gene. This CDR3 has 12 amino acids. Germline CDR1 and CDR2: SGHNT and YYREEE (reference sequence). CDR3 amino acids: CASSLGQEKAFF. The CDR3 DNA reads as TGTGCCAGCAGCCTGGGACAGGAAAAAGCTTTCTTT.

The V call is TRBV19, the J call TRBJ2-1; D ambiguous. The CDR3 spans 14 residues. Trimming removed 6 bases at V and 2 bases at J, with 11 bases between. The V gene's germline CDR1 is LNHDA and CDR2 SQIVND (reference sequence). The CDR3 nucleotides read TGTGCCAGTAGCCCCGGAACTACCTACAATGAGCAGTTCTTC. Its translation is CASSPGTTYNEQFF.

The V call is TRBV21-1, the J call TRBJ2-2; the table's D call, TRBD1, has no DNA check behind it. TRBV21-1 is a documented pseudogene. This CDR3 has 13 amino acids. The CDR3 sequence: CASPLDTSGELFF. CDR3 nucleotide sequence: TGTGCCAGCCCTCTGGACACCTCCGGAGAGCTGTTTTTT.

V and J are TRBV5-1 and TRBJ2-3; no definite D call. Germline assignment: CDR1 SGHRS and CDR2 YFSETQ. The CDR3 extends over 14 amino acids. With 4 bases removed from V and 6 bases from J, the gap between germline ends came to 15 bases. The CDR3 DNA follows: TGCGCCAGCAGCCACAATGGTCCGGGTGATACGCAGTATTTT. This sequence encodes CASSHNGPGDTQYF.

This chain uses TRBV7-2 with TRBJ1-1; D is ambiguous. V lost 2 bases and J lost 5, with 12 bases in between. Looked up from germline, CDR1 is SGHTA and CDR2 is FQGNSA. The length of the CDR3 is 14 residues. The CDR3 sequence is CASSLRDGRTEAFF. The CDR3 coding sequence is TGTGCCAGCAGCTTAAGAGACGGCCGAACTGAAGCTTTCTTT.

This chain uses TRBV4-2 with TRBJ2-3; D uncertain. Germline V lookup: CDR1 LGHNA, CDR2 YNFKEQ. V lost 2 bases to trimming and J lost 2 bases, with 14 bases between them. This CDR3 is 16 amino acids long. The CDR3 region has the DNA TGTGCCAGCAGCCAAAGTCTTGCCAGAAACACAGATACGCAGTATTTT. Translation gives CASSQSLARNTDTQYF.

CDR3 protein: CASSIERTGENEKLFF. The CDR3, as DNA: TGTGCCAGTAGTATAGAACGGACAGGGGAAAATGAAAAACTGTTTTTT. The rearrangement uses TRBV19 and TRBJ1-4, with 9 bases identical to TRBD1. CDR3 length equals 16 residues. J gave up 5 bases and V 0 bases, and 4 bases lay outside the gene matches. Germline values: CDR1 LNHDA, CDR2 SQIVND (reference sequence).

CDR3 sequence (DNA): TGTGCCAGCGGAGGGGGCCAAGAGACCCAGTACTTC. Amino acids: CASGGGQETQYF. V usage is TRBV6-5 and J usage is TRBJ2-5, with D tentatively TRBD1 or TRBD2 (6 bases each). Trimming stripped 8 bases from V and 1 base from J, with 8 bases between. The germline V gene has CDR1 MNHEY and CDR2 SVGAGI. This CDR3 contains 12 residues.

The chain couples TRBV7-2 to TRBJ2-1; 8 bases agree with TRBD1. There are 15 residues in the CDR3. Germline trimming cut 5 bases from V and 2 bases from J; bases unmatched to any gene: 5. Per germline, CDR1 SGHTA and CDR2 FQGNSA. The CDR3 DNA reads as TGTGCCAGCAGCCTCGACAGGGGCACCTACAATGAGCAGTTCTTC. Protein: CASSLDRGTYNEQFF.

This rearrangement joins TRBV23-1 to TRBJ2-7; 9 nucleotides match TRBD1. TRBV23-1 is given ORF status, its function remaining uncertain. The V and J ends lost 2 bases and 6 bases, in that order; junction bases with no gene match: 8. This CDR3 spans 15 amino acids. The CDR3 DNA sequence: TGCGCCAGCAGTCAACTCGGGACAGGGTTATTCGAGCAGTACTTC. Translation: CASSQLGTGLFEQYF.

CDR3 residues: CASNKPGKGQGFLEINEKLFF. The CDR3 bases are TGTGCCAGCAATAAGCCCGGGAAGGGACAGGGTTTTCTAGAGATTAATGAAAAACTGTTTTTT. The V gene is TRBV2, the J gene TRBJ1-4; 9 bases match TRBD1. CDR3 length: 21 residues. Germline-derived CDR1 and CDR2 are SNHLY and FYNNEI. J gave up 4 bases and V 7 bases, and 25 bases lay outside the gene matches.

V and J are TRBV6-5 and TRBJ2-7, with a tentative D call TRBD2 (5 bases). This CDR3 spans 14 amino acids. Germline CDR1 is MNHEY and CDR2 is SVGAGI. V lost 5 bases and J 0 bases, leaving 11 bases between the germline ends. CDR3: CASSLGLASYEQYF. The CDR3 DNA sequence: TGTGCCAGCAGTCTCGGGCTAGCCTCCTACGAGCAGTACTTC.

J is TRBJ1-5 and V is TRBV19, with a tentative D call TRBD1 (5 bases). This CDR3 has 15 residues. V lost 4 bases to trimming and J lost 4 bases, with 14 bases between them. Germline V gene sequence: CDR1 LNHDA, CDR2 SQIVND (reference sequence). DNA of the CDR3: TGTGCCAGTAGTACAACCGGGACGGAAAATCAGCCCCAGCATTTT. It codes for CASSTTGTENQPQHF.

The V gene is TRBV5-1, the J gene TRBJ1-4; D perhaps matches TRBD1 (5 bases). This CDR3 region has 14 residues. V lost 5 bases, J lost 5 bases, and 13 bases lay in between. In germline, CDR1 is SGHRS, CDR2 YFSETQ. Written as DNA, the CDR3 is TGCGCCAGCAGTCCTGGGACGCAGAATGAAAAACTGTTTTTT. Translated, it gives CASSPGTQNEKLFF.

This clone was found once. The rearrangement links TRBV15 to TRBJ1-3, with unresolved D. Germline V CDR1 and CDR2: LNHNV, YYDKDF (reference sequence). Trimming removed 1 base from V and 0 bases from J, with 7 bases in between. This CDR3 has 15 residues. CDR3 loop: CATSRGRASGNTIYF. The CDR3 bases are TGTGCCACCAGCAGAGGCCGGGCCTCTGGAAACACCATATATTTT.

Note on this clone: Additional DNA sequences in this sample encode the identical CDR3. The chain combines TRBV9 with TRBJ2-7; 11 bases are shared with TRBD2. Per the germline V gene, CDR1 is SGDLS and CDR2 is YYNGEE. Trimming cost V 2 bases and J 2 bases; bases outside gene matches: 3. This CDR3 spans 15 amino acids. CDR3 residues: CASSVGLADTYEQYF. CDR3 coding DNA: TGTGCCAGCAGCGTGGGACTAGCGGATACCTACGAGCAGTACTTC.

V gene TRBV7-9 combines with J gene TRBJ2-6, with D possibly matching TRBD2 (5 bases). Germline values: CDR1 SEHNR, CDR2 FQNEAQ (reference sequence). Trimming shortened V by 5 bases and J by 4 bases, and 15 bases separated the two germline ends. The length of the CDR3 is 16 residues. The CDR3 spells CASSGRRTGGANVLTF. The DNA for the CDR3 is TGTGCCAGCAGCGGTCGACGGACGGGGGGGGCCAACGTCCTGACTTTC. Full variable domain (missing parts from reference TRBV7-9 and TRBJ2-6): DTGVSQNPRHKITKRGQNVTFRCDPISEHNRLYWYRQTLGQGPEFLTYFQNEAQLEKSRLLSDRFSAERPKGSFSTLEIQRTEQGDSAMYLCASSGRRTGGANVLTFGAGSRLTVL.

The V and J genes are TRBV29-1 and TRBJ2-2; D is perhaps TRBD1 (5 bases). The CDR3 loop spans 13 amino acids. Germline loops: CDR1 SQVTM, CDR2 ANQGSEA. The V gene lost 5 bases and the J gene lost 3 bases, with 10 bases spanning the gap. CDR3 residues: CSVRQPYTGELFF. CDR3 nucleotide sequence: TGCAGCGTTAGACAGCCTTACACCGGGGAGCTGTTTTTT.

V is TRBV29-1 and J is TRBJ2-4; D possibly corresponds to TRBD2 (5 bases). V lost 4 bases, J lost 7 bases, and 5 bases lay in between. In germline, CDR1 is SQVTM, CDR2 ANQGSEA. This CDR3 spans 10 amino acids. CDR3 in DNA: TGCAGCGTTGGGGAGAACATTCAGTACTTC. Translation: CSVGENIQYF. The full variable domain, rest sourced from reference TRBV29-1 and TRBJ2-4, is SAVISQKPSRDICQRGTSLTIQCQVDSQVTMMFWYRQQPGQSLTLIATANQGSEATYESGFVIDKFPISRPNLTFSTLTVSNMSPEDSSIYLCSVGENIQYFGAGTRLSVL.

This clone was observed once. The V call is TRBV19, the J call TRBJ1-5; no firm D call. Germline CDR1 is LNHDA and CDR2 is SQIVND (reference sequence). This CDR3 spans 17 amino acids. V was pared by 1 base and J by 3 bases, with 16 bases between. The CDR3 DNA follows: TGTGCCAGTAGTATAGGGGCCATAGTGCCAACCAATCAGCCCCAGCATTTT. This codes for CASSIGAIVPTNQPQHF.

The chain couples TRBV30 to TRBJ2-1; D is perhaps TRBD1 (6 bases). V lost 4 bases to trimming and J lost 3 bases, with 25 bases between them. Germline values: CDR1 GTSNPN, CDR2 SVGIG (reference sequence). The CDR3 covers 18 residues. The CDR3 here is CAWTALGGADFIYNEQFF. The CDR3 nucleotides are TGTGCCTGGACCGCCTTAGGGGGAGCGGACTTTATCTACAATGAGCAGTTCTTC.

This chain uses TRBV29-1 with TRBJ1-5; D remains unclear. V dropped 7 bases and J dropped 1 base, with 17 bases sitting between them. This CDR3 spans 15 amino acids. Germline V gene sequence: CDR1 SQVTM, CDR2 ANQGSEA. CDR3 bases: TGCAGCGCCTTGGTCCCTGCAGGCAGCAATCAGCCCCAGCATTTT. Its protein is CSALVPAGSNQPQHF.

J is TRBJ1-5 and V is TRBV27; D not resolved. V lost 3 bases to trimming and J lost 4 bases, with 10 bases between them. Germline CDR1 MNHEY, CDR2 SMNVEV (reference sequence). This CDR3 is 14 amino acids long. CDR3 nucleotide sequence: TGTGCCAGCAGTTTTGGGAGGGTGAATCAGCCCCAGCATTTT. Translated, it gives CASSFGRVNQPQHF.